This entry lists 30 T cell receptor beta chains sequenced from one sample in a study of cytomegalovirus exposure and HLA in healthy donors. Assay: immunoSEQ multiplex PCR; the TCRdb copy retains only in-frame clones and omits some. The sample includes fewer than 120,000 clones, more than 70% seen only once; the top ten take over 1.5%. The sample consisted of PBMCs. These receptors originate from a woman aged 18-30 years in good health and CMV-seronegative.

This clone was seen a handful of times. The rearrangement uses TRBV30 and TRBJ1-2; D is ambiguous. V lost 1 base and J 8 bases, leaving 11 bases between the germline ends. Germline V CDR1 and CDR2: GTSNPN, SVGIG (reference sequence). The CDR3 extends over 12 amino acids. The chain's CDR3 is CAWSEAWAGYTF. The CDR3 DNA reads TGTGCCTGGAGTGAGGCCTGGGCGGGCTACACCTTC.

For the CDR3, the DNA is TGTGCCAGCAGCTCCCACCTAGCGGGAGTTAGGAATGAGCAGTTCTTC. It encodes CASSSHLAGVRNEQFF. This chain uses TRBV7-2 with TRBJ2-1; 10 bases line up with TRBD2. CDR1 and CDR2 from the germline V gene are SGHTA and FQGNSA. V lost 4 bases and J lost 7; bases outside the gene matches: 10. The CDR3 consists of 16 residues. Full variable domain (rest looked up from reference TRBV7-2 and TRBJ2-1): GAGVSQSPSNKVTEKGKDVELRCDPISGHTALYWYRQSLGQGLEFLIYFQGNSAPDKSGLPSDRFSAERTGGSVSTLTIQRTQQEDSAVYLCASSSHLAGVRNEQFFGPGTRLTVL.

This chain joins TRBV10-1 and TRBJ2-7; D possibly corresponds to TRBD2 (6 bases). The CDR3 totals 15 residues. Trimming took 0 bases from V and 3 from J, leaving 12 bases between them. CDR1 WNHNN and CDR2 SYGVQD come from the germline V gene (reference sequence). The CDR3: CASSESASVFYEQYF. CDR3 DNA: TGCGCCAGCAGTGAGTCCGCTAGCGTCTTCTACGAGCAGTACTTC.

This chain joins TRBV27 and TRBJ2-3; TRBD2 matches at 9 bases. Germline trimming cut 1 base from V and 0 bases from J; bases unmatched to any gene: 14. CDR3 length: 20 amino acids. The germline gives CDR1 MNHEY, CDR2 SMNVEV (reference sequence). The CDR3 is CASSLFSGSALSSSTDTQYF. CDR3 nucleotides: TGTGCCAGCAGTTTATTTAGCGGGAGCGCCCTTTCCTCTAGCACAGATACGCAGTATTTT.

In this sample, this clone turned up once. V and J are TRBV11-2 and TRBJ2-3; perhaps TRBD2 as D (5 bases). This CDR3 is 13 amino acids long. From germline, CDR1 is SGHAT and CDR2 FQNNGV. Trimming pared 8 bases from V and 5 bases from J, leaving 14 bases between. The CDR3 region is CASERGRGDTQYF. The DNA for the CDR3 is TGTGCCAGCGAACGGGGTCGCGGAGATACGCAGTATTTT.

The gene calls are TRBV4-3 and TRBJ2-7, with TRBD2 identical over 11 bases. Trimming at V came to 5 bases and at J to 5 bases, leaving 8 bases not matched to a gene. This CDR3 has 15 amino acids. Germline values: CDR1 LGHNA, CDR2 YSLEER. The CDR3 loop is CASSGLAGGRHEQYF. CDR3 nucleotides: TGCGCCAGCAGCGGATTAGCGGGGGGGCGCCACGAGCAGTACTTC.

This clone was seen just once. The chain recombines TRBV13 with TRBJ1-2; no clear D. CDR1 and CDR2 (germline): PRHDT, FYEKMQ (reference sequence). V lost 5 bases to trimming and J lost 6 bases, with 10 bases between them. CDR3 size: 12 residues. The CDR3 bases are TGTGCCAGCAGCAAGAGGAGTAATGGCTACACCTTC. This gives the protein CASSKRSNGYTF.

The chain uses TRBV18 and TRBJ2-2; 7 bases are shared with TRBD2. The CDR3 is 14 amino acids. Germline loops: CDR1 KGHSH, CDR2 LQKENI. V was clipped by 4 bases and J by 9 bases; unmatched bases: 8. In DNA, the CDR3 is TGTGCCAGCTCACTTGGACTAGGGGTGCGGGAGCTGTTTTTT. It encodes CASSLGLGVRELFF.

The chain employs TRBV21-1 and TRBJ1-1; TRBD1 was called by the table and not checked on the DNA. TRBV21-1 is termed a pseudogene. This CDR3 is built from 14 residues. The CDR3 protein is CASSFRDTNTEAFF. The CDR3 nucleotides are TGTGCCAGCAGCTTCCGGGACACTAACACTGAAGCTTTCTTT.

This chain uses TRBV5-6 with TRBJ2-7; D possibly corresponds to TRBD2 (6 bases). Deletions cut 2 bases from V and 0 bases from J, with 12 bases between. The CDR3 spans 15 residues. Germline CDR1 is SGHDT and CDR2 is YYEEEE. The DNA for the CDR3 is TGTGCCAGCAGCTTCGGAGGGCGAATCTCCTACGAGCAGTACTTC. It is translated as CASSFGGRISYEQYF. Complete variable domain (other parts from reference TRBV5-6 and TRBJ2-7): DAGVTQSPTHLIKTRGQQVTLRCSPKSGHDTVSWYQQALGQGPQFIFQYYEEEERQRGNFPDRFSGHQFPNYSSELNVNALLLGDSALYLCASSFGGRISYEQYFGPGTRLTVT.

The rearrangement joins TRBV29-1 to TRBJ2-5; D possibly corresponds to TRBD2 (5 bases). The CDR3 has 14 amino acids. Trimming took 4 bases from V and 3 from J, leaving 15 bases between them. Germline loops: CDR1 SQVTM, CDR2 ANQGSEA. The CDR3 region has the DNA TGCAGCGTTGGCCCCTCGGGGTGGGAAGAGACCCAGTACTTC. It translates to CSVGPSGWEETQYF. Filled out from reference TRBV29-1 and TRBJ2-5, the complete variable domain reads SAVISQKPSRDICQRGTSLTIQCQVDSQVTMMFWYRQQPGQSLTLIATANQGSEATYESGFVIDKFPISRPNLTFSTLTVSNMSPEDSSIYLCSVGPSGWEETQYFGPGTRLLVL.

V usage is TRBV6-6 and J usage is TRBJ1-4, with TRBD1 matching over 7 bases. This CDR3 contains 15 residues. The germline V gene encodes CDR1 MNHNY and CDR2 SVGAGI (reference sequence). V was clipped by 5 bases and J by 2 bases; unmatched bases: 5. The CDR3 here is CASSRVGGTNEKLFF. The CDR3 region has the DNA TGTGCCAGCAGTAGAGTAGGGGGCACTAATGAAAAACTGTTTTTT.

V is TRBV6-1 and J is TRBJ2-2, with no clear D. The CDR3 is 13 amino acids. V was trimmed by 7 bases and J by 7 bases, leaving 13 bases between them. Germline CDR1 MNHNS, CDR2 SASEGT. The CDR3 coding sequence is TGTGCCAGCATCCAGTATCTTGGCGGGGAGCTGTTTTTT. It encodes CASIQYLGGELFF.

The V gene is TRBV7-2, the J gene TRBJ2-1, with TRBD1 matching 9 bases. The V gene's germline CDR1 is SGHTA and CDR2 FQGNSA. This CDR3 spans 17 amino acids. The V gene end was trimmed by 5 bases and the J gene end by 6 bases; junction bases not matched to a gene: 14. The CDR3 sequence: CASSPHLRTGVGNEQFF. CDR3 nucleotides: TGTGCCAGCAGCCCCCACCTGAGGACAGGGGTAGGCAATGAGCAGTTCTTC.

The chain carries TRBV19 and TRBJ1-5, with 8 bases lining up with TRBD1. V lost 1 base, J lost 5 bases, and 4 bases stayed unmatched. The germline gives CDR1 LNHDA, CDR2 SQIVND (reference sequence). The CDR3 is 15 amino acids. CDR3 sequence (DNA): TGTGCCAGTAGTATAGGGACAGGGAGTGATCAGCCCCAGCATTTT. It is translated as CASSIGTGSDQPQHF.

This chain connects TRBV27 to TRBJ1-2; 8 bases are a match to TRBD1. The V gene end was trimmed by 5 bases and the J gene end by 4 bases; junction bases not matched to a gene: 9. The V gene's germline CDR1 is MNHEY and CDR2 SMNVEV (reference sequence). This CDR3 is 15 amino acids long. CDR3 region: CASSVQGAGSYGYTF. In DNA form, the CDR3 reads TGTGCCAGCAGTGTGCAGGGGGCAGGAAGCTATGGCTACACCTTC.

The chain carries TRBV29-1 and TRBJ1-1; tentatively, D is TRBD1 (6 bases). The length of the CDR3 is 15 residues. V lost 5 bases and J 5 bases, leaving 21 bases between the germline ends. Looked up from germline, CDR1 is SQVTM and CDR2 is ANQGSEA. CDR3 sequence reads: CSVPPQDRGRTEAFF. The CDR3 bases are TGCAGCGTTCCTCCCCAGGACAGAGGCCGAACTGAAGCTTTCTTT.

The chain combines TRBV10-1 with TRBJ2-7, with 9 bases aligning to TRBD1. V gave up 8 bases and J gave up 7 bases; unmatched junction bases: 6. There are 12 residues in the CDR3. In germline, CDR1 is WNHNN, CDR2 SYGVQD (reference sequence). Here the CDR3 reads CASGTGNGEQYF. As DNA, the CDR3 is TGCGCCAGCGGGACAGGGAATGGAGAGCAGTACTTC.

The chain employs TRBV9 and TRBJ2-1, with D tentatively TRBD2 (6 bases). Trimming left V 0 bases short and J 10 bases short, with 14 bases between. Germline CDR1 SGDLS, CDR2 YYNGEE. The CDR3 contains 14 residues. The CDR3 sequence: CASSVDSIGREQFF. The CDR3 DNA follows: TGTGCCAGCAGCGTAGATTCCATTGGGAGGGAGCAGTTCTTC.

The chain combines TRBV5-1 with TRBJ2-5; TRBD2 aligns across 10 bases. Germline lookup yields CDR1 SGHRS and CDR2 YFSETQ. CDR3 length: 15 residues. V gave up 5 bases and J gave up 1 base; unmatched junction bases: 5. CDR3 protein: CASSGLAGVQETQYF. Here the CDR3 DNA reads TGCGCCAGCAGTGGGCTAGCGGGAGTCCAAGAGACCCAGTACTTC.

As concerns this clone: At one boundary the junction diverges from the germline segment, which might be a read error. The chain uses TRBV6-5 and TRBJ2-7, with TRBD2 identical over 8 bases. Germline lookup yields CDR1 MNHEY and CDR2 SVGAGI. The CDR3 spans 15 residues. DNA for the CDR3: TGTGCCAGCAGTTACGAGACTAGCGTGATCTACGAGCAGTGCTTC. Protein product: CASSYETSVIYEQCF.

The chain recombines TRBV4-2 with TRBJ2-6; D ambiguous. Germline CDR1 reads LGHNA; CDR2 reads YNFKEQ. Trimming pared 0 bases from V and 6 bases from J, leaving 9 bases between. The CDR3 sequence is 15 residues long. The CDR3 DNA reads TGTGCCAGCAGCCAAGACTCCACGGTGGCCAACGTCCTGACTTTC. Translation: CASSQDSTVANVLTF.

V gene TRBV9 combines with J gene TRBJ2-2, with D possibly being TRBD2 (5 bases). The CDR3 loop spans 14 amino acids. Trimming cost V 3 bases and J 5 bases, with 11 bases left between them. Germline V lookup: CDR1 SGDLS, CDR2 YYNGEE. In nucleotides, the CDR3 is TGTGCCAGCAGCGCGCATGAGGGAACCGGGGAGCTGTTTTTT. Protein: CASSAHEGTGELFF.

The chain couples TRBV2 to TRBJ2-3; 8 nucleotides agree with TRBD1. Germline CDR1 and CDR2: SNHLY and FYNNEI. Unmatched junction bases numbered 1, after V lost 6 bases and J lost 5 bases. The length of the CDR3 is 12 residues. The CDR3 DNA reads as TGTGCCAGCAGGGGACAGGTAGATACGCAGTATTTT. Protein sequence: CASRGQVDTQYF.

The chain employs TRBV19 and TRBJ1-4, with D uncertain. CDR3 length: 17 amino acids. The V and J ends lost 5 bases and 3 bases respectively, with 19 bases between them. Germline CDR1 is LNHDA and CDR2 is SQIVND (reference sequence). The CDR3 nucleotides are TGTGCCAGTAGTTCGGGGTTCAAGCAGGCGTCTAATGAAAAACTGTTTTTT. Its protein is CASSSGFKQASNEKLFF.

The V gene is TRBV7-9, the J gene TRBJ2-2, with 7 bases lining up with TRBD1. The CDR3 has 19 amino acids. Trimming cost V 8 bases and J 0 bases; bases outside gene matches: 18. Per the germline V gene, CDR1 is SEHNR and CDR2 is FQNEAQ (reference sequence). This chain's CDR3 is CASHYPPGQIRPNTGELFF. For the CDR3, the DNA is TGTGCCAGCCACTACCCACCGGGACAGATTAGGCCGAACACCGGGGAGCTGTTTTTT.

This chain connects TRBV4-1 to TRBJ1-5; D uncertain. The CDR3 totals 14 residues. V was shortened by 3 bases and J by 0 bases, with 6 bases between the two germline ends. Germline values: CDR1 MGHRA, CDR2 YSYEKL. In DNA, the CDR3 is TGCGCCAGCAGCCAGCTATTTAGCAATCAGCCCCAGCATTTT. Residues: CASSQLFSNQPQHF.

The chain carries TRBV7-6 and TRBJ2-1; 14 nucleotides line up with TRBD2. The germline V gene has CDR1 SGHVS and CDR2 FNYEAQ. V lost 6 bases and J lost 7; bases outside the gene matches: 8. The CDR3 covers 16 residues. Here the CDR3 DNA reads TGTGCCAGCAGTTCGACTAGCGGGAGGGCCAAAAATGAGCAGTTCTTC. As protein: CASSSTSGRAKNEQFF.

The rearrangement joins TRBV7-9 to TRBJ2-1; D might be TRBD1 (6 bases). The CDR3 runs 15 residues. Trimming took 3 bases from V and 9 from J, leaving 18 bases between them. The germline gives CDR1 SEHNR, CDR2 FQNEAQ (reference sequence). The CDR3 DNA reads as TGTGCCAGCAGCTTGGCAACGCAAGCAGGGGCTGAGCAGTTCTTC. It codes for CASSLATQAGAEQFF.

V is TRBV6-5 and J is TRBJ1-1, with a weak D call TRBD1 (6 bases). Per germline, CDR1 MNHEY and CDR2 SVGAGI. V gave up 2 bases and J gave up 5 bases, with 18 bases separating them. CDR3 length equals 16 residues. CDR3 nucleotide sequence: TGTGCCAGCAGTTACCCCCGGGGAGGGGGAGAGACTGAAGCTTTCTTT. This gives the protein CASSYPRGGGETEAFF.